Only a few counts were recorded for the clone carrying this TCR beta chain. What it binds is unknown. V was clipped by 1 base and J by 4 bases; unmatched bases: 4. The length of the CDR3 is 15 residues. CDR1 LNHNV and CDR2 YYDKDF come from the germline V gene (reference sequence). This entry comes from a study of radiotherapy plus CTLA-4 blockade in lung cancer. Study-wide points: Radiotherapy was combined with ipilimumab, and tumor-derived TCR clones then expanded in blood. The best prediction of response reportedly came from early blood T cell clone dynamics, with interferon-beta.

It was focal radiation plus CTLA-4 blockade with ipilimumab that patients with chemo-refractory metastatic non-small-cell lung cancer received. TCRdb keeps only in-frame clones here, not all; method: immunoSEQ multiplex PCR. The sample has approximately 44,000 clones; 70% to 80% are singletons. This receptor was obtained from a human donor with non-small cell lung cancer who had stable disease on radiotherapy plus ipilimumab. The chain uses TRBV15 and TRBJ1-3; 7 nucleotides match TRBD1. The material sequenced was peripheral blood, taken from a patient treated with radiotherapy plus ipilimumab. The CDR3 DNA follows: TGTGCCACCAGCAGAGTTACAGGGGAGGGAAACACCATATATTTT. Its protein is CATSRVTGEGNTIYF.